The rows below give T cell receptor beta chains drawn from one sample of a study of T cells after posttransplantation cyclophosphamide. Repertoires were generated with immunoSEQ multiplex PCR, while TCRdb's copy carries only in-frame clones and drops some. The sample yields 37,000 or so clones, without any singletons. Sequencing used PBMCs. The receptors originated from a young man in good health and a related stem cell transplant donor. CDR3s include the opening cysteine and the closing phenylalanine or tryptophan. The order of the fields is J gene, clone size, V gene, D gene, CDR3 protein. A D gene is named only where the DNA matches it firmly. Expanded clones are given a class, and other clones once, few, many or no size at all.

j_call: TRBJ1-4; clone_size: many; v_call: TRBV5-6; d_call: -; cdr3_aa: CASSLRGPGEKLFF
j_call: TRBJ1-6; clone_size: many; v_call: TRBV12-3/TRBV12-4; d_call: -; cdr3_aa: CASSLPRSPLHF
j_call: TRBJ2-1; clone_size: few; v_call: TRBV9; d_call: -; cdr3_aa: CASSLMEGMNEQFF
j_call: TRBJ2-3; clone_size: many; v_call: TRBV4-1; d_call: -; cdr3_aa: CASSHNTDTQYF
j_call: TRBJ1-4; clone_size: many; v_call: TRBV19; d_call: TRBD1; cdr3_aa: CASRQGYAVGEKLFF
j_call: TRBJ2-2; clone_size: -; v_call: TRBV12-5; d_call: TRBD2; cdr3_aa: CASGRLAGPQGSQLFF
j_call: TRBJ2-3; clone_size: many; v_call: TRBV2; d_call: TRBD1; cdr3_aa: CASSEGQGTYF
j_call: TRBJ1-3; clone_size: many; v_call: TRBV18; d_call: TRBD1; cdr3_aa: CASSRAGGDSGNTIYF
j_call: TRBJ1-6; clone_size: many; v_call: TRBV12-3/TRBV12-4; d_call: -; cdr3_aa: CASSPRPRGNSPLHF
j_call: TRBJ2-2; clone_size: many; v_call: TRBV7-3; d_call: -; cdr3_aa: CASSPPVPGELFF
j_call: TRBJ2-7; clone_size: many; v_call: TRBV9; d_call: -; cdr3_aa: CASSVSSGSSYEQYF
j_call: TRBJ2-1; clone_size: few; v_call: TRBV5-4; d_call: -; cdr3_aa: CASSLALVDEQFF
j_call: TRBJ2-7; clone_size: many; v_call: TRBV27; d_call: TRBD1; cdr3_aa: CASSFGPGQQTYEQYF
j_call: TRBJ2-1; clone_size: many; v_call: TRBV7-2; d_call: TRBD1; cdr3_aa: CASSLVVRDTYRGEQFF
j_call: TRBJ2-7; clone_size: many; v_call: TRBV2; d_call: TRBD1; cdr3_aa: CASKGQEYYEQYF
j_call: TRBJ1-5; clone_size: many; v_call: TRBV19; d_call: TRBD1; cdr3_aa: CATSDRGGYVQPQHF
j_call: TRBJ1-1; clone_size: many; v_call: TRBV12-3/TRBV12-4; d_call: TRBD1; cdr3_aa: CASRPGQGITEAFF
j_call: TRBJ2-4; clone_size: many; v_call: TRBV14; d_call: -; cdr3_aa: CASSPRLAGIQYF
j_call: TRBJ1-1; clone_size: many; v_call: TRBV5-5; d_call: -; cdr3_aa: CASSLQGNTEAFF
j_call: TRBJ1-1; clone_size: -; v_call: TRBV5-1; d_call: -; cdr3_aa: CASSPPLTGEAGNTEAFF
j_call: TRBJ2-5; clone_size: -; v_call: TRBV24-1; d_call: -; cdr3_aa: CATSDLNRAQETQYF
j_call: TRBJ2-5; clone_size: many; v_call: TRBV5-5; d_call: TRBD1; cdr3_aa: CASSRPTGGETQYF
j_call: TRBJ1-6; clone_size: many; v_call: TRBV12-3/TRBV12-4; d_call: -; cdr3_aa: CASSLQGGNSPLHF
j_call: TRBJ2-5; clone_size: many; v_call: TRBV5-1; d_call: TRBD2; cdr3_aa: CASSFGGGGQETQYF
j_call: TRBJ2-2; clone_size: -; v_call: TRBV11-1; d_call: -; cdr3_aa: CASSFPGTGELFF
j_call: TRBJ2-1; clone_size: many; v_call: TRBV19; d_call: TRBD2; cdr3_aa: CASSRKGTSGRYNEQFF
j_call: TRBJ2-3; clone_size: -; v_call: TRBV7-3; d_call: TRBD1; cdr3_aa: CASSLYRGSTDTQYF
j_call: TRBJ2-1; clone_size: many; v_call: TRBV15; d_call: -; cdr3_aa: CATSRDMSGYNEQFF
j_call: TRBJ1-2; clone_size: many; v_call: TRBV7-9; d_call: TRBD1; cdr3_aa: CASSPSPQGADGYTF
j_call: TRBJ2-1; clone_size: many; v_call: TRBV11-1; d_call: TRBD2; cdr3_aa: CASSSLAGGRNEQFF
j_call: TRBJ2-1; clone_size: many; v_call: TRBV9; d_call: -; cdr3_aa: CASSGRLGLMVNNEQFF
j_call: TRBJ2-5; clone_size: few; v_call: TRBV19; d_call: TRBD1; cdr3_aa: CASSVGQGAETQYF
j_call: TRBJ1-5; clone_size: many; v_call: TRBV10-1; d_call: -; cdr3_aa: CASRPTGTAGKPQHF
j_call: TRBJ2-1; clone_size: many; v_call: TRBV12-3/TRBV12-4; d_call: TRBD2; cdr3_aa: CASSLRGTSGALKNEQFF
j_call: TRBJ2-1; clone_size: many; v_call: TRBV7-9; d_call: -; cdr3_aa: CASSLEMGRAYNEQFF
j_call: TRBJ1-4; clone_size: many; v_call: TRBV19; d_call: TRBD1; cdr3_aa: CASSAQGTGRNEKLFF
j_call: TRBJ1-2; clone_size: few; v_call: TRBV20-1; d_call: -; cdr3_aa: CSAPSRGGYTF
j_call: TRBJ2-4; clone_size: few; v_call: TRBV14; d_call: TRBD1; cdr3_aa: CASSQGTGPLGAKNIQYF
j_call: TRBJ2-5; clone_size: -; v_call: TRBV6-5; d_call: -; cdr3_aa: CASSFPGLETQYF
j_call: TRBJ1-2; clone_size: many; v_call: TRBV18; d_call: TRBD1; cdr3_aa: CASGTDRGRSYGYTF
j_call: TRBJ2-3; clone_size: many; v_call: TRBV18; d_call: TRBD1; cdr3_aa: CASSPRQGGTDTQYF
j_call: TRBJ2-2; clone_size: many; v_call: TRBV7-9; d_call: -; cdr3_aa: CASSLAQTNTGELFF
j_call: TRBJ2-5; clone_size: many; v_call: TRBV6-1; d_call: TRBD1; cdr3_aa: CASREGARETQYF
j_call: TRBJ1-1; clone_size: many; v_call: TRBV5-1; d_call: -; cdr3_aa: CASSLWGTTEAFF
j_call: TRBJ2-7; clone_size: many; v_call: TRBV10-2; d_call: -; cdr3_aa: CASSPDSFYEQYF
j_call: TRBJ2-1; clone_size: many; v_call: TRBV7-2; d_call: TRBD1; cdr3_aa: CASSSGQGRNEQFF
j_call: TRBJ2-3; clone_size: few; v_call: TRBV19; d_call: -; cdr3_aa: CASSMKNRLTDTQYF
j_call: TRBJ1-1; clone_size: many; v_call: TRBV28; d_call: TRBD1; cdr3_aa: CASSDWTGGTEAFF
j_call: TRBJ1-4; clone_size: many; v_call: TRBV27; d_call: TRBD1; cdr3_aa: CASSSLADRPNEKLFF
j_call: TRBJ2-5; clone_size: -; v_call: TRBV5-1; d_call: -; cdr3_aa: CASSLNRGEGETQYF
j_call: TRBJ2-5; clone_size: -; v_call: TRBV2; d_call: -; cdr3_aa: CASSEVYHETQYF
j_call: TRBJ2-7; clone_size: many; v_call: TRBV5-1; d_call: TRBD1; cdr3_aa: CASRGQVYEQYF
j_call: TRBJ2-2; clone_size: few; v_call: TRBV7-8; d_call: -; cdr3_aa: CASSLRSVGGELFF
j_call: TRBJ2-4; clone_size: few; v_call: TRBV12-3/TRBV12-4; d_call: TRBD1; cdr3_aa: CASSLVGIVGTGKGPAKNIQYF
j_call: TRBJ2-2; clone_size: many; v_call: TRBV6-2/TRBV6-3; d_call: TRBD1; cdr3_aa: CASRDRFNGELFF